This record looks at one T cell receptor beta chain sequence and its context. Its antigen is not known. At one end, the junction sequence differs from germline, possibly due to a read error. The germline gives CDR1 MNHEY, CDR2 SVGAGI. The CDR3 totals 13 residues. Frozen PBMC stocks contributed around 2 micrograms of genomic DNA to the TCR beta libraries. The sample originates from a study of cytotoxic CD8 clonotypes in ibrutinib-treated CLL. Turning to the study itself: Samples showed on average around 240,000 productive templates and approximately 94,000 productive rearrangements.

Findings and limits, study-wide: Public clonotypes showed up rarely, and on treatment they shrank or held steady.

Sequencing sought depths of 1 in 200,000 to 1 in 1 million T cells. The assay was immunoSEQ multiplex PCR, and TCRdb's table has in-frame clones only and misses some. The repertoire holds about 130,000 clones, approximately 85% seen once, with roughly 2% in the top ten. This clonotype originated in a human donor with chronic lymphocytic leukemia. The chain employs TRBV6-5 and TRBJ1-2; D ambiguous. The specimen comprised PBMCs, sampled after 24 months of ibrutinib treatment. CDR3 DNA: TGTGCCGGCAGTTACACGGCTAACTATGGCTACACCTTC. Amino acids: CAGSYTANYGYTF.